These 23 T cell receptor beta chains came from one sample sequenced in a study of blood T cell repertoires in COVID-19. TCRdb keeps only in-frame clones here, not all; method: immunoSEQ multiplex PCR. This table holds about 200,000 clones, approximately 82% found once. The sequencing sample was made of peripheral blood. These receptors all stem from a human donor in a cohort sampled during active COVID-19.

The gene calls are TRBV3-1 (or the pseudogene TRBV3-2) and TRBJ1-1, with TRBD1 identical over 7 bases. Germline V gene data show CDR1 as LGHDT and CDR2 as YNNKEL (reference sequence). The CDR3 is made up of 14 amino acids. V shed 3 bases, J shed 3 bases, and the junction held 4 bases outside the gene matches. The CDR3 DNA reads TGTGCCAGCAGCCAGCAAACAGGGGACACTGAAGCTTTCTTT. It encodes CASSQQTGDTEAFF.

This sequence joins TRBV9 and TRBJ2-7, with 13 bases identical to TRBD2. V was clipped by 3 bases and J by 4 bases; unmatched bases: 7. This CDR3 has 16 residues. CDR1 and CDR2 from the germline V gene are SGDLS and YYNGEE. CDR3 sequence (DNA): TGTGCCAGCAGCGCGCGGACTAGCGGGAGTTTGTACGAGCAGTACTTC. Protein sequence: CASSARTSGSLYEQYF.

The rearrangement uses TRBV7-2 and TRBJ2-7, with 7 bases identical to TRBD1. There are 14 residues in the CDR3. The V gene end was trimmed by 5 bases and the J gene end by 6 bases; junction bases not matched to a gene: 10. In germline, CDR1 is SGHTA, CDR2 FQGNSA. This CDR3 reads CASSPTGVVGEQYF. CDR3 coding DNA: TGTGCCAGCAGCCCTACAGGGGTGGTGGGCGAGCAGTACTTC. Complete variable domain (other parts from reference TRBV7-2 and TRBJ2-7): GAGVSQSPSNKVTEKGKDVELRCDPISGHTALYWYRQSLGQGLEFLIYFQGNSAPDKSGLPSDRFSAERTGGSVSTLTIQRTQQEDSAVYLCASSPTGVVGEQYFGPGTRLTVT.

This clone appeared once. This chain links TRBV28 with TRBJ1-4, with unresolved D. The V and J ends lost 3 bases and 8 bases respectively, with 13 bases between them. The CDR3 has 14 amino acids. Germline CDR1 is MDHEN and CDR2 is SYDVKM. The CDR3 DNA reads TGTGCCAGCAGTTTCCTCCGACAAGGAGAAAAACTGTTTTTT. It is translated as CASSFLRQGEKLFF. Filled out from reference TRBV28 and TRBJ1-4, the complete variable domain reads DVKVTQSSRYLVKRTGEKVFLECVQDMDHENMFWYRQDPGLGLRLIYFSYDVKMKEKGDIPEGYSVSREKKERFSLILESASTNQTSMYLCASSFLRQGEKLFFGSGTQLSVL.

CDR3 residues: CASSWGQGYYGYTF. The CDR3 DNA reads TGTGCCAGCAGCTGGGGACAGGGTTACTATGGCTACACCTTC. V usage is TRBV2 and J usage is TRBJ1-2, with 9 bases fitting TRBD1. The CDR3 extends over 14 amino acids. The V gene's germline CDR1 is SNHLY and CDR2 FYNNEI. Unmatched junction bases numbered 5, after V lost 6 bases and J lost 3 bases.

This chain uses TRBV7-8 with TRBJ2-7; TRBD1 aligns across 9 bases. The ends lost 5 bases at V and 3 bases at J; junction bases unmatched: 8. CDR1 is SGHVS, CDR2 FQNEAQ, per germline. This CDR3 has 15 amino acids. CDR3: CASSPTTGGYYEQYF. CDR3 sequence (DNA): TGTGCCAGCAGCCCAACGACAGGGGGGTACTACGAGCAGTACTTC.

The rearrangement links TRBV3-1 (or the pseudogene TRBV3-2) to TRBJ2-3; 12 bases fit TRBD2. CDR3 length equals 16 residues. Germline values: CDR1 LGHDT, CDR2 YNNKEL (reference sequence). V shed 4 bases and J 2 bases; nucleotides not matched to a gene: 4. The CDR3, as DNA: TGTGCCAGCAGCCTACGGACTAGCGGGACCACAGATACGCAGTATTTT. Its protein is CASSLRTSGTTDTQYF.

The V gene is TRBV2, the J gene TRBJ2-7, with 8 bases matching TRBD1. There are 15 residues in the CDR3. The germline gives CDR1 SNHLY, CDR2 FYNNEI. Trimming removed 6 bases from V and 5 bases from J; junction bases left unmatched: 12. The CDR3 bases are TGTGCCAGCAGCCTCACAGGGGGACCCGTGAACGAGCAGTACTTC. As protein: CASSLTGGPVNEQYF.

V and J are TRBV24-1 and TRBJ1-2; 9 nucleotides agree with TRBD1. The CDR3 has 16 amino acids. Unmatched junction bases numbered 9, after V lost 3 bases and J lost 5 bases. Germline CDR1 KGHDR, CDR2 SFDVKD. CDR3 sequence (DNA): TGTGCCACCAGTGATCCCAAACAGGGGGCGAAGTATGGCTACACCTTC. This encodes CATSDPKQGAKYGYTF.

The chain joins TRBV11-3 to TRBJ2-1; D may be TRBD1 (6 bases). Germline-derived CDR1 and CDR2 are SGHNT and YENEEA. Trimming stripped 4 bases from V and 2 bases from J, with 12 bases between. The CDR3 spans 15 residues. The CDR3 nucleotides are TGTGCCAGCAGCTCCCGGGACACGCCCTACAATGAGCAGTTCTTC. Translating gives CASSSRDTPYNEQFF.

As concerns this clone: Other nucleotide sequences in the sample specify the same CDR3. The CDR3 bases are TGTGCCAGCAGTTTGGACAGGGGTAGGGAAAAACTGTTTTTT. Residues: CASSLDRGREKLFF. The chain employs TRBV28 and TRBJ1-4, with 9 bases matching TRBD1. The CDR3 totals 14 residues. Germline CDR1 is MDHEN and CDR2 is SYDVKM. V dropped 3 bases and J dropped 8; count of bases not matched to a gene: 4.

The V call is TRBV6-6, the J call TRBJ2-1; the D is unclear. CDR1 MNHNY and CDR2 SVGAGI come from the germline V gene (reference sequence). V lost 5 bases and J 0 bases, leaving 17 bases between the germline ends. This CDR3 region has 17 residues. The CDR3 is CASSPRTSAASYNEQFF. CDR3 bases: TGTGCCAGCAGTCCCAGAACGAGCGCTGCCTCCTACAATGAGCAGTTCTTC.

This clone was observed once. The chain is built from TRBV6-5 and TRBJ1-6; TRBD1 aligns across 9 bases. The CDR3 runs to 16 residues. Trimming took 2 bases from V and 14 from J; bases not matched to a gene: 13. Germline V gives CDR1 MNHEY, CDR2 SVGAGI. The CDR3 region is CASSYVRRTGAETLHF. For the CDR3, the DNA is TGTGCCAGCAGTTACGTACGGCGGACAGGGGCCGAGACCCTCCACTTT.

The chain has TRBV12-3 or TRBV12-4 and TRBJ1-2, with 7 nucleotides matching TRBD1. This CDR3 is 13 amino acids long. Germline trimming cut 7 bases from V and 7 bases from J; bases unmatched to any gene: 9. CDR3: CASTKQGRSGYTF. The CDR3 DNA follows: TGTGCCAGCACCAAACAGGGGAGGAGTGGCTACACCTTC.

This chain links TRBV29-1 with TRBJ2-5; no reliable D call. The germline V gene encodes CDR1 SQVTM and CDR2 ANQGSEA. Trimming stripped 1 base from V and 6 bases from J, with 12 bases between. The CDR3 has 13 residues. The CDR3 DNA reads TGCAGCGTTGAAGCTAACTTTGGGCAGACCCAGTACTTC. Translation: CSVEANFGQTQYF.

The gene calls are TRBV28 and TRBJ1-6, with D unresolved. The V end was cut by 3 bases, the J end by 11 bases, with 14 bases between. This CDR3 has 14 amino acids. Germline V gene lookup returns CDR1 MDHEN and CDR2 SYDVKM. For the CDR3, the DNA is TGTGCCAGCAGTTTTAGACTTGGATATGCACCCCTCCACTTT. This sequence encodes CASSFRLGYAPLHF.

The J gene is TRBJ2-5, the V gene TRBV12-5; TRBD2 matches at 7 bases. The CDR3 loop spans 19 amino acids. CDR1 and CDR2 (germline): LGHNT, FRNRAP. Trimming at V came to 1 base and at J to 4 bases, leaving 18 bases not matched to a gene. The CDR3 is CASGLALAPASGIVETQYF. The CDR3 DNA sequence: TGTGCTAGTGGTTTGGCCCTTGCCCCCGCGAGCGGGATTGTAGAGACCCAGTACTTC.

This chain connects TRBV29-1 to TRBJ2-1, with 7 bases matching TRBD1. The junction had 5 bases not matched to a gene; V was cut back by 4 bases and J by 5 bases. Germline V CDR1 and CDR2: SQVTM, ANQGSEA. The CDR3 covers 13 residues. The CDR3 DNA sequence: TGCAGCGTTGGACAGGGTCAGGACAATGAGCAGTTCTTC. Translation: CSVGQGQDNEQFF.

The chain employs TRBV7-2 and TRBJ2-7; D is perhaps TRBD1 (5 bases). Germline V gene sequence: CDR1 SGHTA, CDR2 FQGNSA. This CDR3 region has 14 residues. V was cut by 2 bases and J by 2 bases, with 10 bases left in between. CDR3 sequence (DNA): TGTGCCAGCAGCTTATCAGGGCCGACCTACGAGCAGTACTTC. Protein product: CASSLSGPTYEQYF.

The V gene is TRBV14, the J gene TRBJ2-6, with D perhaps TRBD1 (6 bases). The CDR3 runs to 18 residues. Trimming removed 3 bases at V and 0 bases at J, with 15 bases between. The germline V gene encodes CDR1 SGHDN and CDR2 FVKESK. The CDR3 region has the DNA TGTGCCAGCAGCCAGTACCACAGGGTTACCTCTGGGGCCAACGTCCTGACTTTC. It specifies CASSQYHRVTSGANVLTF.

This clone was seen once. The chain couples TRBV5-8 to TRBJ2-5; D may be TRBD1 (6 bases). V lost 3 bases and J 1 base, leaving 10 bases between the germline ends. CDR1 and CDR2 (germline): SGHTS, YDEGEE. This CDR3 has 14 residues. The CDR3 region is CASSSGQPQETQYF. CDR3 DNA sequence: TGTGCCAGCAGCTCAGGACAGCCCCAAGAGACCCAGTACTTC.

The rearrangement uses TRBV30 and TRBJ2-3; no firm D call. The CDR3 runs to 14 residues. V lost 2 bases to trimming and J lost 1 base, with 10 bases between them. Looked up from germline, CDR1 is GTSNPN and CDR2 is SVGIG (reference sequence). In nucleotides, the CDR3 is TGTGCCTGGAGTTTGAGCCTCCGCACAGATACGCAGTATTTT. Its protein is CAWSLSLRTDTQYF.

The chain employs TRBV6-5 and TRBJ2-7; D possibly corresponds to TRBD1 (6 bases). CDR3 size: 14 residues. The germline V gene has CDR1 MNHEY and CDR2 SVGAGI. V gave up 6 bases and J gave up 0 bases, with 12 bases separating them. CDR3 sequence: CASRATGRSYEQYF. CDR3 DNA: TGTGCCAGCAGAGCGACAGGCCGCTCCTACGAGCAGTACTTC.